This paragraph reports one T cell receptor beta chain. Its matching antigen is unknown. These data originate in a study of CD8 T cells in Susac syndrome. Overall study findings and caveats: As the study acknowledged, the number of individuals who were part of its TCR sequencing and HLA analysis was relatively small.

The authors reverse transcribed roughly 0.45 to 1 ug RNA with random hexamers. TCR beta CDR3 was amplified by immunoSEQ multiplex PCR. This amplification extended across 54 Vbeta and 13 Jbeta segments. MiXCR was run by TCRdb on the immunoSEQ multiplex PCR reads, yielding one entry per CDR3 protein. The table lists tens of thousands of distinct CDR3 sequences, 93% of them singletons. Trimming left V 5 bases short and J 3 bases short, with 10 bases between. Germline V gives CDR1 SQVTM, CDR2 ANQGSEA. The CDR3 sequence is 12 residues long. From blood CD8+ and CD4+ T cells, TCR beta sequences were generated.

Sequenced material: CD8+ T cells from PBMCs. This chain links TRBV29-1 with TRBJ1-2; D is ambiguous. This sequence was found in a human donor in good health. The CDR3, as DNA: TGCAGCGTTCCTCTCAGTTACTATGGCTACACCTTC. This sequence encodes CSVPLSYYGYTF.